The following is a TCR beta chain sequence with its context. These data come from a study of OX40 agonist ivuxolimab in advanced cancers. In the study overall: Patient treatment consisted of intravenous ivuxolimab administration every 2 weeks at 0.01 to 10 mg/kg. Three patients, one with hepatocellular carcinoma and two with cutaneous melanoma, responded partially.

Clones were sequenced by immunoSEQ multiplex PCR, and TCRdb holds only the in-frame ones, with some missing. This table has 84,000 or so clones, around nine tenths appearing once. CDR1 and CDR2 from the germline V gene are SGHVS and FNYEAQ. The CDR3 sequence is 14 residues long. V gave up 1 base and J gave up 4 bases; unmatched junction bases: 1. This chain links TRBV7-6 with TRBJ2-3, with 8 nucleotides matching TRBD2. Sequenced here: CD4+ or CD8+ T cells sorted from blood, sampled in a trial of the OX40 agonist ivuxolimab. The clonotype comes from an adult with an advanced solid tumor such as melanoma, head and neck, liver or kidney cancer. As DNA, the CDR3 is TGTGCCAGCAGCTTAGGACTAGCGTCAGATACGCAGTATTTT. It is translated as CASSLGLASDTQYF.